This TCR beta chain was sequenced during a study of blood T cell repertoires in COVID-19. Across the whole study: The United States, Italy and Spain supplied acute and convalescent COVID-19 samples. The cDNA or gDNA used as material had been derived from T cells, B-cell-depleted T cells, or PBMCs.

Trimming shortened V by 0 bases and J by 6 bases, and 12 bases separated the two germline ends. The CDR3 is made up of 15 amino acids. The germline gives CDR1 LGHDT, CDR2 YNNKEL (reference sequence). In the authors' methods: Reference gene primer amplification yielded estimated nucleated cell counts. The method was immunoSEQ multiplex PCR; TCRdb's version includes in-frame clones alone and lacks a portion of them. That table is the source of V, J and clone size, and D and trimming were worked out from the DNA. The table lists approximately 400,000 clones, roughly 80% of them singletons. Participants came from about 24 US areas, aged about 18 to 89 years.

The chain carries TRBV3-1 (or the pseudogene TRBV3-2) and TRBJ1-5; D is uncertain. The material sequenced was PBMCs or T cells enriched from blood (not recorded which). The TCR comes from a woman aged 45-60 years who had recovered from COVID-19. Written as DNA, the CDR3 is TGTGCCAGCAGCCAAGATCGGCAGGTCGGTCAGCCCCAGCATTTT. This codes for CASSQDRQVGQPQHF.